Presented here are 17 T cell receptor beta chains from one specimen sequenced in a study of blood T cell repertoires in COVID-19. TCRdb's copy holds only in-frame clones and misses some; the assay was immunoSEQ multiplex PCR. The profile shows some 400,000 clones, roughly nine tenths of them singletons. Specimen: PBMCs or T cells enriched from blood (not recorded which). Receptor source: a man aged 25-45 years who had recovered from COVID-19.

A note on this clone: Other DNA sequences in the same sample also yield this CDR3. V gene TRBV11-2 combines with J gene TRBJ2-7; 8 positions agree with TRBD1. CDR3 length: 15 residues. With V trimmed by 3 bases and J by 2 bases, 6 bases remained unmatched. CDR1 is SGHAT, CDR2 FQNNGV, per germline. The CDR3 loop is CASSLGAGGAYEQYF. The CDR3 nucleotides read TGTGCCAGCAGCTTGGGGGCAGGGGGCGCCTACGAGCAGTACTTC.

The V and J genes are TRBV19 and TRBJ1-5; no definite D call. Between the trimmed V and J ends, which lost 7 bases and 7 bases, there was a span of 17 bases. There are 14 residues in the CDR3. Germline V gives CDR1 LNHDA, CDR2 SQIVND (reference sequence). In nucleotides, the CDR3 is TGTGCCAGTATGACCGAGGAGGTCGGACAGCCCCAGCATTTT. This encodes CASMTEEVGQPQHF.

This chain joins TRBV11-2 and TRBJ1-4, with 8 bases lining up with TRBD1. The CDR3 sequence is 18 residues long. V was pared by 2 bases and J by 7 bases, with 15 bases of the junction left unmatched. Germline V lookup: CDR1 SGHAT, CDR2 FQNNGV. The CDR3 nucleotides are TGTGCCAGCAGCTTAAGCGAGGCAGGGGGCTGGTACAGTGAAAAACTGTTTTTT. It translates to CASSLSEAGGWYSEKLFF. Looking up the rest from reference TRBV11-2 and TRBJ1-4 gives the full variable domain: EAGVAQSPRYKIIEKRQSVAFWCNPISGHATLYWYQQILGQGPKLLIQFQNNGVVDDSQLPKDRFSAERLKGVDSTLKIQPAKLEDSAVYLCASSLSEAGGWYSEKLFFGSGTQLSVL.

The chain employs TRBV7-2 and TRBJ2-3, with 8 nucleotides matching TRBD2. The CDR3 spans 14 residues. CDR1 and CDR2 from the germline V gene are SGHTA and FQGNSA. Trimming removed 2 bases from V and 4 bases from J; junction bases left unmatched: 2. The chain's CDR3 is CASSLTGGADTQYF. In DNA, the CDR3 is TGTGCCAGCAGCTTAACGGGGGGGGCAGATACGCAGTATTTT.

The chain carries TRBV10-1 and TRBJ2-1, with TRBD2 matching 9 bases. Germline V gene sequence: CDR1 WNHNN, CDR2 SYGVQD (reference sequence). Losses at the gene ends were 5 bases for V and 5 bases for J; bases not matched to a gene: 7. The CDR3 runs 15 residues. CDR3 bases: TGCGCCAGCAGTAGTAGCGGGAGTACTCACAATGAGCAGTTCTTC. It specifies CASSSSGSTHNEQFF.

Here the CDR3 reads CASSPLFGTGSTDTQYF. CDR3 bases: TGTGCCAGCAGTCCCCTATTCGGGACAGGTAGCACAGATACGCAGTATTTT. The rearrangement uses TRBV27 and TRBJ2-3, with 8 bases matching TRBD1. Germline-derived CDR1 and CDR2 are MNHEY and SMNVEV (reference sequence). The junction had 10 bases not matched to a gene; V was cut back by 5 bases and J by 0 bases. The CDR3 sequence is 17 residues long.

The CDR3 DNA follows: TGTGCCAGCAGCCTCTCTACAGGGACTGAAGCTTTCTTT. Residues: CASSLSTGTEAFF. J is TRBJ1-1 and V is TRBV9, with a tentative D call TRBD1 (6 bases). CDR1 and CDR2 from the germline V gene are SGDLS and YYNGEE. The CDR3 loop spans 13 amino acids. V lost 4 bases to trimming and J lost 5 bases, with 12 bases between them. Drawing the rest from reference TRBV9 and TRBJ1-1, the complete variable domain is DSGVTQTPKHLITATGQRVTLRCSPRSGDLSVYWYQQSLDQGLQFLIQYYNGEERAKGNILERFSAQQFPDLHSELNLSSLELGDSALYFCASSLSTGTEAFFGQGTRLTVV.

This clone was picked up a small number of times. The chain has TRBV29-1 and TRBJ2-2; 7 nucleotides line up with TRBD2. Germline assignment: CDR1 SQVTM and CDR2 ANQGSEA. This CDR3 comprises 14 residues. Trimming cost V 7 bases and J 5 bases; bases outside gene matches: 10. The CDR3 DNA is TGCAGCGCCCAGGTCCAGGGAGGGACCGGGGAGCTGTTTTTT. It specifies CSAQVQGGTGELFF.

DNA of the CDR3: TGTGCCAGCAGCGAGGCGCAGGGTTTCTATGGCTACACCTTC. Translated: CASSEAQGFYGYTF. The rearrangement links TRBV11-2 to TRBJ1-2, with a possible D match to TRBD1 (5 bases). Germline V lookup: CDR1 SGHAT, CDR2 FQNNGV. V shed 5 bases and J shed 4 bases, with 14 bases lying between them. The CDR3 is 14 amino acids.

V and J are TRBV7-6 and TRBJ2-1, with 7 nucleotides matching TRBD1. Germline-derived CDR1 and CDR2 are SGHVS and FNYEAQ. CDR3 length: 17 amino acids. V trimming: 0 bases; J trimming: 5 bases; junction bases outside the gene matches: 10. DNA of the CDR3: TGTGCCAGCAGCTTAGCCGGACTCAGGGGGATCAACAATGAGCAGTTCTTC. Amino acid sequence: CASSLAGLRGINNEQFF.

The V and J genes are TRBV29-1 and TRBJ2-2; no clear D gene. CDR1 SQVTM and CDR2 ANQGSEA come from the germline V gene. Trimming removed 0 bases at V and 8 bases at J, with 13 bases between. The CDR3 totals 14 residues. CDR3 sequence (DNA): TGCAGCGTTGAAGATCCCGAGATAAGTGGGGAGCTGTTTTTT. Translation: CSVEDPEISGELFF.

The genes are TRBV18 and TRBJ1-5; D remains unclear. In germline, CDR1 is KGHSH, CDR2 LQKENI. Trimming stripped 5 bases from V and 4 bases from J, with 9 bases between. The length of the CDR3 is 13 residues. CDR3 protein: CASSSTENQPQHF. The CDR3 nucleotides are TGTGCCAGCTCATCAACAGAAAATCAGCCCCAGCATTTT.

This chain links TRBV28 with TRBJ2-1, with 7 bases identical to TRBD1. The CDR3 totals 18 residues. Trimming at V came to 3 bases and at J to 5 bases, leaving 16 bases not matched to a gene. Germline CDR1 MDHEN, CDR2 SYDVKM. Written as DNA, the CDR3 is TGTGCCAGCAGTTTGAACCCGGGACAGAGTACAAACCACAATGAGCAGTTCTTC. Translated, it gives CASSLNPGQSTNHNEQFF.

V and J are TRBV2 and TRBJ2-1; 8 bases line up with TRBD2. V gave up 4 bases and J gave up 3 bases; unmatched junction bases: 5. The CDR3 has 15 amino acids. CDR1 SNHLY and CDR2 FYNNEI come from the germline V gene. CDR3 loop: CASSVERESYNEQFF. The CDR3 DNA reads as TGTGCCAGCAGTGTCGAGCGGGAGAGCTACAATGAGCAGTTCTTC.

The chain employs TRBV14 and TRBJ2-1; unclear D gene. This CDR3 contains 11 residues. Germline assignment: CDR1 SGHDN and CDR2 FVKESK. V lost 4 bases to trimming and J lost 8 bases, with 6 bases between them. The CDR3 DNA reads TGTGCCAGCAGCCTCGTCTATGAGCAGTTCTTC. Its protein product is CASSLVYEQFF.

This chain uses TRBV3-1 (or the pseudogene TRBV3-2) with TRBJ2-7; perhaps TRBD1 as D (6 bases). There are 14 residues in the CDR3. Trimming took 2 bases from V and 0 from J, leaving 8 bases between them. The V gene's germline CDR1 is LGHDT and CDR2 YNNKEL (reference sequence). CDR3 amino acids: CASSQQGSSYEQYF. The CDR3 nucleotides read TGTGCCAGCAGCCAACAGGGGTCCTCCTACGAGCAGTACTTC.

The chain links TRBV18 to TRBJ2-7, with TRBD2 identical over 8 bases. The J segment lost 4 bases and the V segment lost 3 bases, leaving 20 bases of the junction unmatched. In germline, CDR1 is KGHSH, CDR2 LQKENI. The CDR3 extends over 19 amino acids. The CDR3, as DNA: TGTGCCAGCTCACCTTTTGAATTTATGGGGTTAGCGGGACAATACGAGCAGTACTTC. Protein sequence: CASSPFEFMGLAGQYEQYF.